This T cell receptor (beta chain) originates from a study of identical twins. A universal primer site was incorporated via template switching, and the cDNA contained unique molecular identifiers. MiXCR was run by TCRdb on the 5' RACE reads, yielding one entry per CDR3 protein. The data contain approximately 1.8 million distinct CDR3 sequences, more than 30% of them singletons. Points from the study as a whole: Models predicted too little out-of-frame TCR alpha sharing in monozygotic twins. Low generation-probability sequences were in excess among twin-shared out-of-frame alpha sequences.

Losses at the gene ends were 3 bases for V and 3 bases for J; bases not matched to a gene: 4. The CDR3 extends over 15 amino acids. Germline CDR1 is SGDLS and CDR2 is YYNGEE. This clonotype was seen more than once but under ten times. Antigen unknown. The sample comprised cord blood. The receptor's source is a newborn girl in good health. The rearrangement uses TRBV9 and TRBJ1-2, with 11 bases fitting TRBD1. The CDR3 nucleotides are TGTGCCAGCAGCGCGGGACAGGGGGGCTACTATGGCTACACCTTC. Amino acids: CASSAGQGGYYGYTF. Drawing the rest from reference TRBV9 and TRBJ1-2, the complete variable domain is DSGVTQTPKHLITATGQRVTLRCSPRSGDLSVYWYQQSLDQGLQFLIQYYNGEERAKGNILERFSAQQFPDLHSELNLSSLELGDSALYFCASSAGQGGYYGYTFGSGTRLTVV.